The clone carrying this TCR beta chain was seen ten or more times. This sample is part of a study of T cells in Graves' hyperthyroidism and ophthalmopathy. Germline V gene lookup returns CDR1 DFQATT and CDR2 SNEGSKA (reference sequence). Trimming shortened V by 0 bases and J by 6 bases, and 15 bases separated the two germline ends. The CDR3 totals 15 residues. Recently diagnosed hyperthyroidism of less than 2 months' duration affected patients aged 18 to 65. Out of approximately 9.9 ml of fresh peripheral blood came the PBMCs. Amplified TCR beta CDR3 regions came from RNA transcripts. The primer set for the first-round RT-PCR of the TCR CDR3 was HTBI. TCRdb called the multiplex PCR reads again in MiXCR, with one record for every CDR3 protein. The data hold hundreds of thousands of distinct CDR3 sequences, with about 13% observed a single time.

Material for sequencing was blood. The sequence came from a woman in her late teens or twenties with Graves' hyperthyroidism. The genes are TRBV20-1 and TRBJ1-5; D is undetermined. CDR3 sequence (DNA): TGCAGTGCTAGAGATTCTGTGGGGTTCGGTCAGCCCCAGCATTTT. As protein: CSARDSVGFGQPQHF.